The rows below give T cell receptor beta chains drawn from one sample of a study of human thymus T cells. Here immunoSEQ multiplex PCR was the method, and the copy in TCRdb shows in-frame clones only, minus some. This sample yields tens of thousands of clones, of which 96% are seen a single time; roughly 0.031% belongs to the top ten. The sample consisted of thymus tissue. The receptors were sampled from a boy in the first two years of life with a congenital heart defect but otherwise immunologically healthy. CDR3s include the opening cysteine and the closing phenylalanine or tryptophan. Fields, in order: V gene, J gene, CDR3 protein.

>TRBV6-1|TRBJ2-1
CASSEARGPTSGGEQFF
>TRBV6-6|TRBJ1-2
CASSPRLGGIGYGYTF
>TRBV2|TRBJ2-3
CASSEGGDQTGWQYF
>TRBV6-1|TRBJ2-7
CASSASKQERGCPYYEQYF
>TRBV28|TRBJ2-3
CASSTGRDSTDTQYF
>TRBV14|TRBJ1-2
CASSQEGQLVNYGYTF
>TRBV2|TRBJ2-1
CASKIRTGGSYNEQFF
>TRBV2|TRBJ1-5
CASSRAGTLGSNQPQHF
>TRBV4-1|TRBJ2-7
CASSLLFGTSWGEQYF
>TRBV6-5|TRBJ2-7
CASSPTGTGGEEQYF
>TRBV11-2|TRBJ2-5
CASIPPGGGKTQYF
>TRBV27|TRBJ2-2
CASSRPGGRGELFF
>TRBV5-5|TRBJ1-2
CASSPDGRPRSYGYTF
>TRBV6-1|TRBJ1-5
CASSERGGYRGFPNQPQHF
>TRBV9|TRBJ2-7
CASSVGDPGEQYF
>TRBV4-2|TRBJ2-4
CASSQGLRNSAKNIQYF
>TRBV7-2|TRBJ2-1
CASSVRTNEQFF
>TRBV4-3|TRBJ1-6
CASSPARIGTPEGSPLHF
>TRBV7-6|TRBJ2-5
CASSWGQQETQYF
>TRBV13|TRBJ2-1
CASSLGQGEQFF
>TRBV5-1|TRBJ2-7
CASSDVLMGTASSYEQYF
>TRBV7-9|TRBJ1-2
CASTIIGREGNGYTF
>TRBV4-1|TRBJ2-7
CASSQRGLAGGYEQYF
>TRBV20-1|TRBJ2-1
CSARNEQFF
>TRBV15|TRBJ2-7
CATSRDLFGQVPYEQYF
>TRBV27|TRBJ1-2
CASSLREKGHYGYTF
>TRBV5-5|TRBJ1-4
CASSHNVADATNEKLFF
>TRBV9|TRBJ2-2
CASSVNSRNTGELFF